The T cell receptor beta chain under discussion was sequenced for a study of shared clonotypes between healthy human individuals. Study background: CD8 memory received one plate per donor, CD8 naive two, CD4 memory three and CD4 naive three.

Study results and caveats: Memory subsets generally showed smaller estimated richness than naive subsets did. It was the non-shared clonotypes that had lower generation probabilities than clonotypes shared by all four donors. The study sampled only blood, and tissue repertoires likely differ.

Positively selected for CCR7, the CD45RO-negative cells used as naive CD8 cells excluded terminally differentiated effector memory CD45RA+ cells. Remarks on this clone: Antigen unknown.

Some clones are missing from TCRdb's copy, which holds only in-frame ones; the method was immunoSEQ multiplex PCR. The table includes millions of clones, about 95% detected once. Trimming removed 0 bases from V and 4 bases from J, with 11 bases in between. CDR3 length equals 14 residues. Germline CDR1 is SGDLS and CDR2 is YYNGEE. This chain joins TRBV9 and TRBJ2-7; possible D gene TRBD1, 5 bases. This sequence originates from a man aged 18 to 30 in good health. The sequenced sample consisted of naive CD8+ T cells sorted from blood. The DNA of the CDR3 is TGTGCCAGCAGCGTAGCCTTCCAGGGTTACGAGCAGTACTTC. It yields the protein CASSVAFQGYEQYF.